This entry lists 20 T cell receptor beta chains sequenced from one sample in a study of T cell responses to AZD1222 COVID-19 vaccine. Profiling relied on immunoSEQ multiplex PCR, and the TCRdb table lists in-frame clones only, not all of them. The sample has roughly 190,000 clones; over 85% are singletons. Here the sequenced sample was peripheral blood, taken 28 days after the second dose of the MenACWY control vaccine. The receptors stem from an adult who received the MenACWY meningococcal vaccine as a control.

The gene calls are TRBV29-1 and TRBJ1-5; D unclear. CDR1 and CDR2 from the germline V gene are SQVTM and ANQGSEA. This CDR3 is built from 13 residues. V lost 3 bases and J 4 bases, leaving 10 bases between the germline ends. The CDR3 spells CSVEPGENQPQHF. CDR3 DNA sequence: TGCAGCGTTGAGCCCGGGGAGAATCAGCCCCAGCATTTT.

The rearrangement uses TRBV9 and TRBJ2-3, with D tentatively TRBD2 (5 bases). The V end lost 2 bases, the J end lost 2 bases, and 24 bases lay between the germline ends. CDR3 length: 19 residues. Germline CDR1 is SGDLS and CDR2 is YYNGEE. CDR3 residues: CASSVSASGGASNTDTQYF. DNA of the CDR3: TGTGCCAGCAGCGTTTCCGCCAGCGGAGGAGCCTCCAACACAGATACGCAGTATTTT.

V usage is TRBV30 and J usage is TRBJ1-5; the D is unclear. The CDR3 loop spans 15 amino acids. Germline CDR1 and CDR2: GTSNPN and SVGIG (reference sequence). V was pared by 0 bases and J by 5 bases, with 14 bases between. CDR3 residues: CAWSVLGRSDQPQHF. In nucleotides, the CDR3 is TGTGCCTGGAGTGTACTTGGGCGGAGCGATCAGCCCCAGCATTTT.

The V call is TRBV28, the J call TRBJ2-7; no definite D call. V gave up 7 bases and J gave up 0 bases, with 13 bases separating them. The V gene's germline CDR1 is MDHEN and CDR2 SYDVKM. CDR3 length: 14 residues. The CDR3: CASTPYLGSYEQYF. CDR3 nucleotide sequence: TGTGCCAGCACCCCTTATCTAGGCTCCTACGAGCAGTACTTC.

The genes are TRBV11-3 and TRBJ2-5; 7 bases line up with TRBD1. The length of the CDR3 is 16 residues. Germline lookup yields CDR1 SGHNT and CDR2 YENEEA. V gave up 1 base and J gave up 5 bases; unmatched junction bases: 10. This CDR3 is CASSLGEQGRWETQYF. As DNA, the CDR3 is TGTGCCAGCAGCTTAGGGGAACAGGGGCGATGGGAGACCCAGTACTTC. The whole variable domain, remainder taken from reference TRBV11-3 and TRBJ2-5, is EAGVVQSPRYKIIEKKQPVAFWCNPISGHNTLYWYLQNLGQGPELLIRYENEEAVDDSQLPKDRFSAERLKGVDSTLKIQPAELGDSAVYLCASSLGEQGRWETQYFGPGTRLLVL.

The rearrangement joins TRBV10-1 to TRBJ2-1; TRBD2 matches at 8 bases. CDR1 WNHNN and CDR2 SYGVQD come from the germline V gene (reference sequence). V lost 9 bases to trimming and J lost 1 base; unmatched junction nucleotides: 5. The CDR3 extends over 14 amino acids. CDR3 nucleotide sequence: TGCGCCAGTTTAGCGGGGTTATCCTACAATGAGCAGTTCTTC. Translation gives CASLAGLSYNEQFF.

The chain uses TRBV19 and TRBJ1-4; D is undetermined. The V end lost 2 bases, the J end lost 5 bases, and 9 bases lay between the germline ends. Germline V gene sequence: CDR1 LNHDA, CDR2 SQIVND (reference sequence). This CDR3 contains 14 residues. In DNA, the CDR3 is TGTGCCAGTAGTATAAGTCAGAAGAATGAAAAACTGTTTTTT. This encodes CASSISQKNEKLFF.

The V and J genes are TRBV4-1 and TRBJ2-1, with 10 nucleotides matching TRBD2. In germline, CDR1 is MGHRA, CDR2 YSYEKL. The CDR3 extends over 17 amino acids. The junction had 8 bases not matched to a gene; V was cut back by 0 bases and J by 6 bases. As DNA, the CDR3 is TGCGCCAGCAGCCAAGATGAGCGGGAGGGCCCGGGCAATGAGCAGTTCTTC. Residues: CASSQDEREGPGNEQFF.

The chain links TRBV5-4 to TRBJ1-3; no reliable D call. Trimming shortened V by 2 bases and J by 0 bases, and 6 bases separated the two germline ends. The CDR3 contains 14 residues. Germline V lookup: CDR1 SGHNT, CDR2 YYREEE (reference sequence). This CDR3 is CASSFTDSGNTIYF. The CDR3 bases are TGTGCCAGCAGCTTTACAGACTCTGGAAACACCATATATTTT.

The chain employs TRBV6-5 and TRBJ2-2, with 12 nucleotides matching TRBD2. Losses at the gene ends were 10 bases for V and 4 bases for J; bases not matched to a gene: 4. This CDR3 has 14 residues. Germline CDR1 and CDR2: MNHEY and SVGAGI. The DNA for the CDR3 is TGTGCCACCGTACTAGCGGGAGGCACCGGGGAGCTGTTTTTT. Translating it yields CATVLAGGTGELFF.

The chain joins TRBV29-1 to TRBJ2-2; 14 nucleotides line up with TRBD2. J was trimmed by 6 bases and V by 6 bases; bases with no gene match: 3. From germline, CDR1 is SQVTM and CDR2 ANQGSEA. This CDR3 is built from 14 residues. CDR3 sequence (DNA): TGCAGCGTCGGGACTAGCGGGAGCTCCGGGGAGCTGTTTTTT. This sequence encodes CSVGTSGSSGELFF.

The rearrangement uses TRBV3-1 (or the pseudogene TRBV3-2) and TRBJ2-7; weak D call: TRBD1 (6 bases). Trimming shortened V by 5 bases and J by 0 bases, and 14 bases separated the two germline ends. This CDR3 region has 15 residues. Looked up from germline, CDR1 is LGHDT and CDR2 is YNNKEL (reference sequence). The CDR3 DNA follows: TGTGCCAGCAGCTTAAACCGGGACACCTCCTACGAGCAGTACTTC. This translates into CASSLNRDTSYEQYF.

V gene TRBV19 combines with J gene TRBJ2-5, with 9 positions matching TRBD2. The trim removed 6 bases at V and 5 bases at J, leaving 7 bases unmatched. Germline CDR1 reads LNHDA; CDR2 reads SQIVND (reference sequence). The CDR3 is 14 residues long. CDR3 sequence reads: CASSARGRGETQYF. The CDR3 DNA sequence: TGTGCCAGTAGCGCCCGCGGGAGGGGGGAGACCCAGTACTTC.

The chain links TRBV7-3 to TRBJ2-7, with TRBD2 matching over 10 bases. CDR3 length: 17 amino acids. Germline V gene data show CDR1 as SGHTA and CDR2 as FQGTGA. J lost 1 base, V lost 0 bases, and 6 bases had no gene match. This chain's CDR3 is CASSLTPGTSASYEQYF. The CDR3 bases are TGTGCCAGCAGCTTAACCCCAGGGACTAGCGCATCCTACGAGCAGTACTTC.

The J gene is TRBJ2-1, the V gene TRBV11-3, with a possible D match to TRBD1 (6 bases). CDR1 SGHNT and CDR2 YENEEA come from the germline V gene. V was trimmed by 3 bases and J by 15 bases, leaving 21 bases between them. CDR3 size: 14 residues. The CDR3 sequence: CASSFSTDRTILFF. CDR3 DNA: TGTGCCAGCAGCTTTTCCACAGACAGGACGATTTTGTTCTTC.

The rearrangement links TRBV28 to TRBJ1-5; TRBD1 is a possible D gene (6 bases). The CDR3 has 16 amino acids. CDR1 is MDHEN and CDR2 is SYDVKM in the germline V gene. The V gene lost 4 bases and the J gene lost 6 bases, with 19 bases spanning the gap. The CDR3 loop reads CASSSVLRGLGQPQHF. For the CDR3, the DNA is TGTGCCAGCAGTTCTGTTCTCAGGGGTCTGGGTCAGCCCCAGCATTTT.

The rearrangement links TRBV5-6 to TRBJ2-5; no clear D. V was cut by 2 bases and J by 1 base, with 6 bases left in between. The CDR3 extends over 13 amino acids. Germline V lookup: CDR1 SGHDT, CDR2 YYEEEE. CDR3 region: CASSFTTQETQYF. The CDR3 DNA sequence: TGTGCCAGCAGCTTTACTACCCAAGAGACCCAGTACTTC.

The rearrangement joins TRBV4-1 to TRBJ2-1, with no clear D. The CDR3 totals 17 residues. The germline V and J ends were trimmed by 2 bases and 5 bases, with 19 bases remaining between them. The germline V gene has CDR1 MGHRA and CDR2 YSYEKL. The CDR3 loop reads CASSQNLLHGWDNEQFF. Written as DNA, the CDR3 is TGCGCCAGCAGCCAAAACCTCCTGCACGGGTGGGACAATGAGCAGTTCTTC.

The rearrangement links TRBV5-1 to TRBJ1-3; possibly TRBD1 for D (5 bases). The CDR3 length is 12 residues. Germline V CDR1 and CDR2: SGHRS, YFSETQ. V lost 4 bases and J 10 bases, leaving 12 bases between the germline ends. The CDR3 DNA is TGCGCCAGCAGCCCCTTGGGGGAGACCATATATTTT. It translates to CASSPLGETIYF.

In its sample, this clone was seen once. The chain has TRBV3-1 (or the pseudogene TRBV3-2) and TRBJ1-2; D is perhaps TRBD1 (6 bases). Germline-derived CDR1 and CDR2 are LGHDT and YNNKEL (reference sequence). V was pared by 0 bases and J by 2 bases, with 10 bases between. This CDR3 has 15 residues. The DNA of the CDR3 is TGTGCCAGCAGCCAAGAGCTCGGACAGAACTATGGCTACACCTTC. Residues: CASSQELGQNYGYTF.